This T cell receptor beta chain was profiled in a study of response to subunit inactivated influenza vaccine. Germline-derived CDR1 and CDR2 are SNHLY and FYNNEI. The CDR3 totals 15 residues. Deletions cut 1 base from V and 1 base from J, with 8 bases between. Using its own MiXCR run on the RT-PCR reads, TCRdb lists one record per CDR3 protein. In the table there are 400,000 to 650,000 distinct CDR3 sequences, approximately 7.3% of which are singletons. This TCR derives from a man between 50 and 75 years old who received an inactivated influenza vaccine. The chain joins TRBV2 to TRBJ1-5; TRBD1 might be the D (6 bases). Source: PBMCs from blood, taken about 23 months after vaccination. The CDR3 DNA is TGTGCCAGCAGTGAAGACAGGGCCAGCAATCAGCCCCAGCATTTT. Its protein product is CASSEDRASNQPQHF.